One and the same sample provided the 23 T cell receptor beta chains below, sequenced in a study of Graves' ophthalmopathy and Graves' hyperthyroidism. RNA transcripts yielded amplified TCR beta CDR3 regions. A first-round RT-PCR used HTBI primers, followed by a second-round multiplex PCR. Using its own MiXCR run on the multiplex PCR reads, TCRdb lists one record per CDR3 protein. Of around 1,200,000 distinct CDR3 sequences in the sample, less than 45% were seen once. The sequencing input was peripheral blood or thyroid tissue (not recorded which). The receptor set was obtained from an adult man with Graves' hyperthyroidism.

The V and J genes are TRBV12-3 or TRBV12-4 and TRBJ2-7; 11 bases fit TRBD1. The length of the CDR3 is 16 residues. The V and J ends lost 5 bases and 3 bases, in that order; junction bases with no gene match: 9. As DNA, the CDR3 is TGTGCCAGCAGTCCCCAACCCGGGACAGGGGGCTACGAGCAGTACTTC. As protein: CASSPQPGTGGYEQYF.

This clonotype has a handful of counts. The chain combines TRBV11-1 with TRBJ2-5; 7 nucleotides match TRBD2. The CDR3 totals 14 residues. V shed 5 bases and J 5 bases; nucleotides not matched to a gene: 8. The germline CDR1 and CDR2 sequences are SGHAT and FQDESV (reference sequence). The CDR3 DNA reads TGTGCCAGCAGCCATGGACTAGGCGGGGAGACCCAGTACTTC. This encodes CASSHGLGGETQYF.

This clonotype showed up just a few times. The chain links TRBV19 to TRBJ2-7; D may be TRBD1 (6 bases). This CDR3 contains 17 residues. Between the trimmed V and J ends, which lost 5 bases and 3 bases, there was a span of 23 bases. CDR1 LNHDA and CDR2 SQIVND come from the germline V gene (reference sequence). In DNA, the CDR3 is TGTGCCAGTAGTCCAAAAGGGACATCCGGGCTCCGCTACGAGCAGTACTTC. Its translation: CASSPKGTSGLRYEQYF.

This clonotype occurred many times. The CDR3 bases are TGTGCCAGCACCGAACTGGGGCCCCAAGAGACCCAGTACTTC. Amino acids: CASTELGPQETQYF. The gene calls are TRBV7-9 and TRBJ2-5; weak D call: TRBD1 (5 bases). This CDR3 region has 14 residues. The germline V and J ends were trimmed by 7 bases and 1 base, with 13 bases remaining between them. From germline, CDR1 is SEHNR and CDR2 FQNEAQ (reference sequence).

This clonotype was seen repeatedly, ten times or more. This chain links TRBV7-3 with TRBJ2-5, with 15 bases matching TRBD2. This CDR3 has 17 amino acids. V lost 0 bases to trimming and J lost 5 bases; unmatched junction nucleotides: 4. The V gene's germline CDR1 is SGHTA and CDR2 FQGTGA. The CDR3 DNA follows: TGTGCCAGCAGCTTAACCGGACTAGCGGGAGGGCAGGAGACCCAGTACTTC. Translating gives CASSLTGLAGGQETQYF. Variable domain in full (rest from reference TRBV7-3 and TRBJ2-5): GAGVSQTPSNKVTEKGKYVELRCDPISGHTALYWYRQSLGQGPEFLIYFQGTGAADDSGLPNDRFFAVRPEGSVSTLKIQRTERGDSAVYLCASSLTGLAGGQETQYFGPGTRLLVL.

This clonotype was seen a single time. At one end the junction does not follow the germline gene, possibly because of a read error. As DNA, the CDR3 is TGTGCCAGCAGCTTAGGGACTGGGACGAACACTGAAGCTTCCTTT. Protein: CASSLGTGTNTEASF. The chain couples TRBV7-2 to TRBJ1-1; D might be TRBD1 (5 bases). CDR1 SGHTA and CDR2 FQGNSA come from the germline V gene. There are 15 residues in the CDR3.

Many counts were recorded for this clonotype. V usage is TRBV10-3 and J usage is TRBJ2-7, with D tentatively TRBD2 (6 bases). Trimming removed 3 bases at V and 3 bases at J, with 15 bases between. The CDR3 covers 15 residues. Germline CDR1 is ENHRY and CDR2 is SYGVKD. The chain's CDR3 is CAISDAVQEGYEQYF. The DNA of the CDR3 is TGTGCCATCAGTGACGCTGTACAGGAGGGCTACGAGCAGTACTTC.

This clonotype was seen repeatedly, ten times or more. The chain joins TRBV7-9 to TRBJ1-1; TRBD1 agrees at 8 bases. V gave up 5 bases and J gave up 2 bases; unmatched junction bases: 7. Germline assignment: CDR1 SEHNR and CDR2 FQNEAQ (reference sequence). The CDR3 consists of 15 residues. CDR3 in DNA: TGTGCCAGCAGCCCCCGGACAGGGATAAACACTGAAGCTTTCTTT. This encodes CASSPRTGINTEAFF.

This clonotype appeared many times. V and J are TRBV7-3 and TRBJ2-7; TRBD1 matches 9 bases. With V trimmed by 3 bases and J by 7 bases, 7 bases remained unmatched. The CDR3 extends over 14 amino acids. The germline CDR1 and CDR2 sequences are SGHTA and FQGTGA. The CDR3 spells CASSLWTGAGEQYF. In DNA form, the CDR3 reads TGTGCCAGCAGCTTGTGGACAGGGGCAGGGGAGCAGTACTTC.

This clonotype showed up just once. CDR3: CASSYTPATGGGYEQYF. The CDR3 coding sequence is TGTGCCAGCAGTTACACCCCTGCGACAGGGGGCGGCTACGAGCAGTACTTC. The chain recombines TRBV9 with TRBJ2-7; 10 positions agree with TRBD1. Trimming at V came to 5 bases and at J to 3 bases, leaving 14 bases not matched to a gene. This CDR3 has 17 amino acids. The germline V gene has CDR1 SGDLS and CDR2 YYNGEE.

About this clonotype: This could be a read error, since a much larger clone is one nucleotide away. V usage is TRBV7-2 and J usage is TRBJ1-1; no firm D call. Germline V gene sequence: CDR1 SGHTA, CDR2 FQGNSA. The CDR3 consists of 15 residues. The CDR3 protein is CASSLWRGRNAEAFF. The CDR3 nucleotides read TGTGCCAGCAGCTTATGGCGGGGTCGGAACGCTGAAGCTTTCTTT.

This clonotype has more than one count but fewer than ten. This chain links TRBV12-3 or TRBV12-4 with TRBJ1-5; D not resolved. This CDR3 contains 13 residues. Trimming took 6 bases from V and 2 from J, leaving 8 bases between them. The CDR3 DNA is TGTGCCAGCAGGGAGGTAGGCAATCAGCCCCAGCATTTT. It codes for CASREVGNQPQHF.

V gene TRBV7-2 combines with J gene TRBJ1-2, with 7 nucleotides matching TRBD1. After removal of 5 bases from V and 5 bases from J, the junction contained 17 bases not matched to a gene. This CDR3 region has 17 residues. CDR1 SGHTA and CDR2 FQGNSA come from the germline V gene. The CDR3 spells CASSKLDRDRGGYGYTF. CDR3 bases: TGTGCCAGCAGCAAATTAGACAGGGATCGGGGAGGTTATGGCTACACCTTC.

This chain joins TRBV20-1 and TRBJ2-5; D is undetermined. V was pared by 7 bases and J by 4 bases, with 31 bases between. The CDR3 has 18 residues. The germline V gene encodes CDR1 DFQATT and CDR2 SNEGSKA (reference sequence). The CDR3 region has the DNA TGCAGTGGAAAGAGGCAGGCGGAACTGCGCCAATCGAGAGAGACCCAGTACTTC. The encoded protein is CSGKRQAELRQSRETQYF.

This clonotype was seen only a few times. A junction boundary mismatches the germline segment, possibly from a read error. The chain uses TRBV5-1 and TRBJ2-5, with 11 bases lining up with TRBD2. The CDR3 extends over 16 amino acids. Germline CDR1 SGHRS, CDR2 YFSETQ. The CDR3, as DNA: TGTGCCAGCAGCTTAGAAGTAGCGGGAGGGCAAGAGACCCAGTACTTC. This encodes CASSLEVAGGQETQYF.

This clonotype was observed a few times. The chain recombines TRBV2 with TRBJ2-5, with 8 bases aligning to TRBD1. The CDR3 has 13 amino acids. CDR1 and CDR2 from the germline V gene are SNHLY and FYNNEI. Trimming took 6 bases from V and 3 from J; bases not matched to a gene: 3. CDR3 loop: CASRVTGEETQYF. The CDR3, as DNA: TGTGCCAGCAGGGTGACAGGGGAAGAGACCCAGTACTTC.

CDR3 amino acids: CASSKERRGSQETQYF. The CDR3 coding sequence is TGTGCCAGCAGTAAAGAACGACGGGGGAGCCAAGAGACCCAGTACTTC. The chain uses TRBV25-1 and TRBJ2-5; TRBD2 might be the D (6 bases). This CDR3 spans 16 amino acids. Germline values: CDR1 MGHDK, CDR2 SYGVNS. Trimming shortened V by 5 bases and J by 1 base, and 17 bases separated the two germline ends.

Worth noting for this clonotype: A much bigger clone sits one base away, suggesting this may be a read error. This rearrangement joins TRBV9 to TRBJ2-7; no clear D. The length of the CDR3 is 13 residues. CDR1 and CDR2 from the germline V gene are SGDLS and YYNGEE. CDR3 amino acids: CASSQGYSYGQYF. CDR3 bases: TGTGCCAGCAGTCAAGGGTACTCCTACGGGCAGTACTTC.

The CDR3 reads CASKKRTNVYEQYF. The CDR3 bases are TGTGCCAGCAAAAAAAGGACTAATGTTTACGAGCAGTACTTC. The chain has TRBV14 and TRBJ2-7; D perhaps matches TRBD2 (6 bases). CDR3 length: 14 residues. Trimming took off 7 bases at V and 4 bases at J, with 17 bases between the two ends. Germline V CDR1 and CDR2: SGHDN, FVKESK.

The sample holds one count of this clonotype. The chain uses TRBV7-3 and TRBJ2-3, with TRBD2 matching 8 bases. The V gene's germline CDR1 is SGHTA and CDR2 FQGTGA. Trimming took 3 bases from V and 3 from J; bases not matched to a gene: 5. CDR3 length: 15 amino acids. Written as DNA, the CDR3 is TGTGCCAGCAGCTTGGCCGGGACTAGAACAGATACGCAGTATTTT. Translating it yields CASSLAGTRTDTQYF. Complete variable domain (other parts from reference TRBV7-3 and TRBJ2-3): GAGVSQTPSNKVTEKGKYVELRCDPISGHTALYWYRQSLGQGPEFLIYFQGTGAADDSGLPNDRFFAVRPEGSVSTLKIQRTERGDSAVYLCASSLAGTRTDTQYFGPGTRLTVL.

This clonotype appeared many times. The chain uses TRBV14 and TRBJ1-4; no reliable D call. Trimming removed 6 bases from V and 5 bases from J, with 10 bases in between. The CDR3 is 13 amino acids. The germline CDR1 and CDR2 sequences are SGHDN and FVKESK. CDR3 bases: TGTGCCAGCAGTCGGACGCTGAATGAAAAACTGTTTTTT. Translation: CASSRTLNEKLFF.

As for this clonotype: This may be a read error, as it is one base from a much larger clone. The V and J genes are TRBV20-1 and TRBJ2-5; TRBD2 matches 8 bases. With 3 bases clipped from V and 4 bases from J, the junction kept 4 bases outside the gene matches. The CDR3 is made up of 13 amino acids. The germline V gene encodes CDR1 DFQATT and CDR2 SNEGSKA (reference sequence). The CDR3: CSASIAGRETQYF. CDR3 in DNA: TGCAGTGCTAGCATAGCGGGAAGAGAGACCCAGTACTTC.

This clonotype has a count of ten or more. V usage is TRBV19 and J usage is TRBJ1-2; D is undetermined. The germline V and J ends were trimmed by 6 bases and 4 bases, with 15 bases remaining between them. CDR1 is LNHDA and CDR2 is SQIVND in the germline V gene (reference sequence). The CDR3 consists of 14 residues. For the CDR3, the DNA is TGTGCCAGTAGCCCCTTAGGGAGCGGCTATGGCTACACCTTC. Protein: CASSPLGSGYGYTF.